This T cell receptor beta chain appears in the sequencing data of a study of blood T cell repertoires in COVID-19. Study-wide context: Sites in the United States, Italy and Spain provided acute and convalescent COVID-19 samples.

Participants were aged roughly 18 to 100 years from about 25 US areas. Cohort 3 donors counted as recovered after two negative PCRs, clearance, or resolved symptoms. Germline V gene lookup returns CDR1 SGHDN and CDR2 FVKESK. V was pared by 4 bases and J by 1 base, with 11 bases between. The CDR3 runs 15 residues. This clone has just one count. As processed by the authors: Amplification with reference gene primers provided the estimates of nucleated cell counts. Clones were sequenced by immunoSEQ multiplex PCR, and TCRdb holds only the in-frame ones, with some missing. Clone size and V and J calls were adopted from that table, with D and trimming inferred from the DNA. The sample consists of 360,000 or so clones, about four fifths of them appearing once.

This chain joins TRBV14 and TRBJ1-5; D gene ambiguous. Sequencing used PBMCs or T cells enriched from blood (not recorded which). This sequence was found in a woman in her 50s who had recovered from COVID-19. The CDR3 here is CASSLPAMSNQPQHF. The CDR3 bases are TGTGCCAGCAGCCTCCCTGCGATGAGCAATCAGCCCCAGCATTTT.